This entry describes one T cell receptor beta chain. What it binds is not known. The data were taken from a study of T-cell memory formation after mild COVID-19. Notes on the study in general: The finding that pre-infection memory included some responding clones suggested that cross-reactive memory joined. Second-wave clones with a day 37 peak had unconfirmed SARS-CoV-2 specificity.

Losses at the gene ends were 4 bases for V and 8 bases for J; bases not matched to a gene: 7. The CDR3 spans 15 residues. Germline loops: CDR1 LGHNA, CDR2 YSLEER. TCRalpha and TCRbeta libraries used 5'RACE with constant-segment primers and UMIs. TCRdb recomputed calls from the 5' RACE reads with MiXCR, one row per CDR3 protein. The repertoire holds about 410,000 distinct CDR3 sequences, with roughly 18% as singletons. Input material: PBMCs or a T cell subset sorted from them (not recorded which). This TCR was recovered from a man between 18 and 35 years old who had mild COVID-19 (a few samples of this study predate the infection). Cell type and time point are not known. The chain links TRBV4-3 to TRBJ2-3; 12 bases map to TRBD1. CDR3 in DNA: TGCGCCAGCAGCCGATCGGGACAGGGGGCGGTTACGCAGTATTTT. It yields the protein CASSRSGQGAVTQYF.